This TCR beta chain appears in the sequencing data of a study of neoadjuvant anti-PD-1 for oral cavity cancer. Study information: Patients without progression got a fourth dose around day 43.

The data were produced by immunoSEQ multiplex PCR, yet TCRdb's version contains in-frame clones alone and is incomplete. Altogether about 12,000 clones are present, about two thirds being singletons, with the ten largest covering roughly 2.7%. Stated time point: after neoadjuvant nivolumab, at surgical resection. The patients had HPV-negative, locally advanced oral cavity squamous cell carcinoma. General study results and limits: Higher pretreatment blood Treg/Th17 ratios correlated with higher pretreatment blood and lower post-treatment tumor TCRbeta clonality.

On this clone itself: Its antigen is still unknown.

The V and J ends lost 0 bases and 2 bases respectively, with 1 base between them. CDR3 length equals 11 residues. Per the germline V gene, CDR1 is GTSNPN and CDR2 is SVGIG (reference sequence). The V gene is TRBV30, the J gene TRBJ1-1; no firm D call. This clonotype originated in a person aged 35-79 years with oral cavity squamous cell carcinoma. The sequences come from PBMCs, collected after nivolumab (anti-PD-1) treatment. CDR3 coding DNA: TGTGCCTGGAGTGTAAACACTGAAGCTTTCTTT. Its translation is CAWSVNTEAFF. Full variable domain (outside the CDR3, taken from reference TRBV30 and TRBJ1-1): SQTIHQWPATLVQPVGSPLSLECTVEGTSNPNLYWYRQAAGRGLQLLFYSVGIGQISSEVPQNLSASRPQDRQFILSSKKLLLSDSGFYLCAWSVNTEAFFGQGTRLTVV.